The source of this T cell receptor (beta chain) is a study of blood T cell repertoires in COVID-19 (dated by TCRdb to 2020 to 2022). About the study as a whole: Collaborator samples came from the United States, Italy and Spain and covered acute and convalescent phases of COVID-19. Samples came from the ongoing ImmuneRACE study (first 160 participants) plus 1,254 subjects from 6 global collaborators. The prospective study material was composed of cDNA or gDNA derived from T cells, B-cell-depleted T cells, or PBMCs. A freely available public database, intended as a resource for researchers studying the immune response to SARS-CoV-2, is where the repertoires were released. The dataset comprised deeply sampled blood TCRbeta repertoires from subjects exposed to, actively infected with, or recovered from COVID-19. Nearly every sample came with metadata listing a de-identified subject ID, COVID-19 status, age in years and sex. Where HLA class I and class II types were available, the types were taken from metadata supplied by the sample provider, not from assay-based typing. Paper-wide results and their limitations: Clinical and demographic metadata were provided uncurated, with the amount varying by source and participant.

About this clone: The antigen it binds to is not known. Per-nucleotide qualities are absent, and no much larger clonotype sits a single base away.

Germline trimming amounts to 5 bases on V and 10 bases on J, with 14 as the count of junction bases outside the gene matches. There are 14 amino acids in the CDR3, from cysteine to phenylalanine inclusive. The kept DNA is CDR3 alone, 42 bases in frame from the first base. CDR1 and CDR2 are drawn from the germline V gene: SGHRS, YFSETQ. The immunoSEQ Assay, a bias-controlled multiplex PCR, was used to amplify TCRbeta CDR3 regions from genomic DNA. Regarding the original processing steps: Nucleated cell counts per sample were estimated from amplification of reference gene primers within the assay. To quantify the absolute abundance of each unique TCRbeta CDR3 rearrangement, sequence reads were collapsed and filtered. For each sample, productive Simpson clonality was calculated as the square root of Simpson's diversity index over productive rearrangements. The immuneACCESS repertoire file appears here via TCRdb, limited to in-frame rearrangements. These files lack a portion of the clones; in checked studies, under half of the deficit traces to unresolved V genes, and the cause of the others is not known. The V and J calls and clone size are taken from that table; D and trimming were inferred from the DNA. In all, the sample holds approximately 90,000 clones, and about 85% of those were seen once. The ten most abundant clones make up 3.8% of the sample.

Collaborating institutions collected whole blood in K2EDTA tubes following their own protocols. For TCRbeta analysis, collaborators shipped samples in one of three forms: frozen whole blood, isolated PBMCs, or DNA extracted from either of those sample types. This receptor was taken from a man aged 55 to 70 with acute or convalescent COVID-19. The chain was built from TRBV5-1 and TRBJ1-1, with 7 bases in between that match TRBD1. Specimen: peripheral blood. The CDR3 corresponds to CASSRDSYPKLAFF. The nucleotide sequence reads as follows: TGCGCCAGCAGTAGGGACAGCTATCCTAAATTAGCTTTCTTT.